Here is one T cell receptor beta chain with its context. Sequencing was performed with immunoSEQ multiplex PCR; in TCRdb, only in-frame clones are kept and a portion is missing. The data hold approximately 54,000 clones, with 80% to 95% observed a single time. The entry originates in a study of OX40 agonist ivuxolimab in advanced cancers. Looking at the study overall: Ivuxolimab, an agonistic anti-OX40 (CD134) antibody, was given to patients. Three patients, one with hepatocellular carcinoma and two with cutaneous melanoma, responded partially.

Germline loops: CDR1 SGDLS, CDR2 YYNGEE. The CDR3 runs 16 residues. Trimming took 0 bases from V and 1 from J, leaving 11 bases between them. This sequence originates from an adult with an advanced solid tumor such as melanoma, head and neck, liver or kidney cancer. The starting material was CD4+ or CD8+ T cells sorted from blood, obtained in a trial of the OX40 agonist ivuxolimab. The chain uses TRBV9 and TRBJ2-4, with D uncertain. This chain's CDR3 is CASSVEADLAKNIQYF. CDR3 DNA sequence: TGTGCCAGCAGCGTAGAGGCGGATTTGGCCAAAAACATTCAGTACTTC.